Detailed here is one T cell receptor beta chain. The antigen remains undetermined. Each of the sorted populations had a purity greater than 95%. This specimen belongs to a study of beta chain features in type 1 diabetes. Study details: The number of sorted cells examined across all samples was 107,917,701.

The study, taken as a whole, reports: VDJ junctions sequenced from type 1 diabetes patients showed fewer insertions and more deletions.

Of the isolated RNA, all was reverse transcribed, and so the sequenced material was expressed TCRB transcripts. Each sample of naive, central memory or regulatory T cells had, on average, roughly 3.5 million reads. Sequencing used immunoSEQ multiplex PCR; TCRdb keeps in-frame clones, though not all of them. The table lists roughly 310,000 clones, about 10% of them singletons. The specimen was naive CD4+ T cells from blood. This TCR was recovered from a woman in her 30s in good health.

CDR3 coding DNA: TGTGCCTGGGAGGACAGAAGTAGCAATCAGCCCCAGCATTTT. This gives the protein CAWEDRSSNQPQHF. V is TRBV30 and J is TRBJ1-5, with D perhaps matching TRBD1 (6 bases). Per the germline V gene, CDR1 is GTSNPN and CDR2 is SVGIG (reference sequence). This CDR3 contains 14 residues. V gave up 5 bases and J gave up 0 bases, with 11 bases separating them.